This T cell receptor beta chain was documented in a study of T cells after yellow fever vaccination. Across the whole study: Any fraction with a low cell number was prepared using SMART-Seq v4 Ultra Low Input. General study results and limits: In FACS-sorted repertoires, abundant clonotypes from the bulk population could appear as contaminants. Although the secondary response was weaker, it peaked faster, at day 5 versus 15.

Concerning this clonotype: Its antigen is not identified.

TCR cDNA was made by 5'RACE template switching, adding a universal primer site and UMIs. One entry per CDR3 protein results from TCRdb running MiXCR on the 5' RACE reads. In the table there are about 360,000 distinct CDR3 sequences, around 6.5% of which are singletons. This CDR3 comprises 15 residues. The ends lost 5 bases at V and 1 base at J; junction bases unmatched: 9. Germline lookup yields CDR1 DFQATT and CDR2 SNEGSKA (reference sequence). Sequenced here: PBMCs, sampled 5 days after the yellow fever booster vaccination. This receptor was obtained from a young man who received the YFV17D yellow fever vaccine. This rearrangement joins TRBV20-1 to TRBJ2-5, with TRBD2 matching over 8 bases. The CDR3 protein is CSAGPAGESQETQYF. CDR3 DNA: TGCAGTGCTGGACCAGCGGGAGAAAGCCAAGAGACCCAGTACTTC.